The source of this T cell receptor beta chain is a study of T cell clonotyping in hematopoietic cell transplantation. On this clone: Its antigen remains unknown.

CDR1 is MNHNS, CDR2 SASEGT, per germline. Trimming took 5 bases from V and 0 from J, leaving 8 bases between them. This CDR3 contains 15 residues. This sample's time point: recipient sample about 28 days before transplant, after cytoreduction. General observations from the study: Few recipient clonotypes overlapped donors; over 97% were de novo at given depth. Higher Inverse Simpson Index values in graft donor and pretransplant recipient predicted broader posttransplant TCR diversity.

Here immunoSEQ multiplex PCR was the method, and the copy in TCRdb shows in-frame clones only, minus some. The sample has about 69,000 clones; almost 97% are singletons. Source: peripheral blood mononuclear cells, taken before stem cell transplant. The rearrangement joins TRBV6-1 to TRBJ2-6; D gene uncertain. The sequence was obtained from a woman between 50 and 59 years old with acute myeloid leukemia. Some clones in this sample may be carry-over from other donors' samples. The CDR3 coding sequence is TGTGCCAGCAGTAAGGGAAGCTCTGGGGCCAACGTCCTGACTTTC. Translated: CASSKGSSGANVLTF.